Each of the 10 T cell receptor beta chains below was sequenced from the same sample in a study of shared clonotypes between healthy human individuals (dated by TCRdb to between 2020 and 2021). The library was built by means of the immunoSEQ multiplex PCR assay. TCRdb's version of the immuneACCESS table is confined to in-frame rearrangements and falls short of the full clone set. An unresolved V gene accounts for under half of the shortfall where checked; the remainder is of unknown origin. The sample data list more than 2,000,000 clones, and approximately 95% of these were observed just once. Jointly, the top ten make up 0.39% of the sample. Specimen: naive CD4+ T cells from PBMCs. This specimen's cell subset or site label, per the study, means: CD45RA+ positively selected. Receptors were obtained from a young man in good health. Some clones in this sample may be carry-over from other donors' samples.

Only a few counts were recorded for this clone. J is TRBJ1-1 and V is TRBV6-1; D remains ambiguous. The CDR3 sequence is 15 residues long. V shed 3 bases and J shed 3 bases, with 14 bases lying between them. Germline V CDR1 and CDR2: MNHNS, SASEGT. As DNA, the CDR3 is TGTGCCAGCAGTGATCTGGGAGGGTCCCACACTGAAGCTTTCTTT. Translation: CASSDLGGSHTEAFF.

CDR3 in amino acids: CASSPRTGGIGETQYF. The DNA of the CDR3 is TGTGCCAGCTCACCCAGGACAGGGGGCATCGGGGAGACCCAGTACTTC. The chain has TRBV18 and TRBJ2-5, with 11 bases matching TRBD1. The V gene's germline CDR1 is KGHSH and CDR2 LQKENI. Germline trimming cut 3 bases from V and 5 bases from J; bases unmatched to any gene: 8. The CDR3 loop spans 16 amino acids. Full variable domain (missing parts from reference TRBV18 and TRBJ2-5): NAGVMQNPRHLVRRRGQEARLRCSPMKGHSHVYWYRQLPEEGLKFMVYLQKENIIDESGMPKERFSAEFPKEGPSILRIQQVVRGDSAAYFCASSPRTGGIGETQYFGPGTRLLVL.

The CDR3 nucleotides are TGTGCCAGCAGGAGGGGTTTGGGAGAGACCCAGTACTTC. It specifies CASRRGLGETQYF. The rearrangement joins TRBV7-2 to TRBJ2-5; D could derive from TRBD1 or TRBD2 (5 bases each). CDR1 is SGHTA, CDR2 FQGNSA, per germline. V lost 6 bases and J 4 bases, leaving 12 bases between the germline ends. The CDR3 is 13 residues long.

This chain connects TRBV28 to TRBJ2-2, with D possibly matching TRBD2 (5 bases). Germline CDR1 is MDHEN and CDR2 is SYDVKM. This CDR3 has 15 amino acids. V was cut by 3 bases and J by 6 bases, with 14 bases left in between. The DNA of the CDR3 is TGTGCCAGCAGTTTGGGTGGGAGCGGTTCCGGGGAGCTGTTTTTT. Residues: CASSLGGSGSGELFF.

This chain uses TRBV30 with TRBJ1-5; unclear D gene. Germline values: CDR1 GTSNPN, CDR2 SVGIG (reference sequence). The V gene lost 0 bases and the J gene lost 0 bases, with 3 bases spanning the gap. The CDR3 spans 13 residues. In nucleotides, the CDR3 is TGTGCCTGGAGTGTAATTAGCAATCAGCCCCAGCATTTT. As protein: CAWSVISNQPQHF.

The table lists this clone with a count of one. The sample has other DNA sequences that encode this CDR3 too. This chain links TRBV9 with TRBJ1-4, with TRBD1 as a possible D gene (6 bases). Trimming removed 0 bases at V and 3 bases at J, with 9 bases between. This CDR3 has 15 amino acids. Germline V gene sequence: CDR1 SGDLS, CDR2 YYNGEE. The CDR3 region is CASSVGGGPNEKLFF. Here the CDR3 DNA reads TGTGCCAGCAGCGTAGGCGGGGGCCCTAATGAAAAACTGTTTTTT.

The chain has TRBV7-6 and TRBJ2-7, with 11 nucleotides matching TRBD1. The CDR3 extends over 18 amino acids. CDR1 and CDR2 (germline): SGHVS, FNYEAQ. V dropped 3 bases and J dropped 3; count of bases not matched to a gene: 13. The DNA of the CDR3 is TGTGCCAGCAGCTTGCACGGGACAGGGGGAATCTCTGGCTACGAGCAGTACTTC. The encoded protein is CASSLHGTGGISGYEQYF.

The J gene is TRBJ2-7, the V gene TRBV9, with D unclear. V shed 3 bases and J shed 6 bases, with 10 bases lying between them. CDR3 length equals 12 residues. CDR1 is SGDLS, CDR2 YYNGEE, per germline. CDR3 residues: CASSGAPGEQYF. CDR3 DNA: TGTGCCAGCAGCGGTGCCCCGGGCGAGCAGTACTTC. Using reference TRBV9 and TRBJ2-7 for the parts outside the CDR3, the full variable domain is DSGVTQTPKHLITATGQRVTLRCSPRSGDLSVYWYQQSLDQGLQFLIQYYNGEERAKGNILERFSAQQFPDLHSELNLSSLELGDSALYFCASSGAPGEQYFGPGTRLTVT.

This clone was seen just once. This chain uses TRBV19 with TRBJ2-3; 15 bases are a match to TRBD2. From germline, CDR1 is LNHDA and CDR2 SQIVND (reference sequence). J lost 5 bases, V lost 5 bases, and 2 bases had no gene match. The CDR3 contains 15 residues. CDR3: CASSPGLAGGDTQYF. The CDR3 DNA reads as TGTGCCAGTAGTCCGGGACTAGCGGGAGGAGATACGCAGTATTTT.

This chain's CDR3 is CASSPQGGTDNYGYTF. CDR3 nucleotides: TGTGCCAGCAGCCCCCAAGGGGGGACCGATAACTATGGCTACACCTTC. The V and J genes are TRBV9 and TRBJ1-2, with D maybe TRBD1 (6 bases). This CDR3 is built from 16 residues. From germline, CDR1 is SGDLS and CDR2 YYNGEE. V dropped 4 bases and J dropped 1 base, with 17 bases sitting between them.